One and the same sample provided the 25 T cell receptor beta chains below, sequenced in a study of shared T cell receptors in the human thymus. The repertoire was sequenced with immunoSEQ multiplex PCR; TCRdb's copy has only in-frame clones and lacks some. The table has about 540,000 clones, approximately 80% seen once. These same data were also listed under a study on human thymus T cells.

The source material was thymocytes. The origin of the receptors is a boy in the first two years of life with a congenital heart defect.

The chain carries TRBV28 and TRBJ1-5; D call uncertain. V shed 11 bases and J shed 2 bases, with 22 bases lying between them. This CDR3 is 16 amino acids long. CDR1 and CDR2 from the germline V gene are MDHEN and SYDVKM. CDR3 sequence: CAGAQALNHGNQPQHF. The CDR3 bases are TGTGCCGGTGCCCAGGCCCTAAACCACGGCAATCAGCCCCAGCATTTT.

The chain employs TRBV15 and TRBJ2-7, with TRBD2 as a possible D gene (5 bases). The germline V gene has CDR1 LNHNV and CDR2 YYDKDF (reference sequence). The CDR3 loop spans 14 amino acids. V was pared by 5 bases and J by 2 bases, with 13 bases between. Here the CDR3 DNA reads TGTGCCACCAGCTTTAGGACTGGAACCTACGAGCAGTACTTC. Translating gives CATSFRTGTYEQYF.

This clone was seen only once. The chain employs TRBV15 and TRBJ2-7; TRBD1 matches at 11 bases. J was trimmed by 3 bases and V by 5 bases; bases with no gene match: 3. The CDR3 contains 14 residues. CDR1 LNHNV and CDR2 YYDKDF come from the germline V gene (reference sequence). The CDR3 reads CATSGGTGGYEQYF. CDR3 in DNA: TGTGCCACCAGCGGTGGGACAGGGGGCTACGAGCAGTACTTC. The full variable domain, in which reference TRBV15 and TRBJ2-7 provide the parts outside the CDR3, is DAMVIQNPRYQVTQFGKPVTLSCSQTLNHNVMYWYQQKSSQAPKLLFHYYDKDFNNEADTPDNFQSRRPNTSFCFLDIRSPGLGDTAMYLCATSGGTGGYEQYFGPGTRLTVT.

This clone was seen a single time. The CDR3 DNA reads as TGTGCCAGCAGTGAGCCCGGACAGGGGAGCTATGGCTACACCTTC. Its protein product is CASSEPGQGSYGYTF. The chain recombines TRBV6-1 with TRBJ1-2; TRBD1 matches at 9 bases. The V gene end was trimmed by 3 bases and the J gene end by 4 bases; junction bases not matched to a gene: 6. This CDR3 is 15 amino acids long. Germline CDR1 is MNHNS and CDR2 is SASEGT.

The chain recombines TRBV15 with TRBJ2-1; 8 positions agree with TRBD1. Germline CDR1 LNHNV, CDR2 YYDKDF (reference sequence). This CDR3 is built from 18 residues. V trimming: 0 bases; J trimming: 10 bases; junction bases outside the gene matches: 17. CDR3 nucleotides: TGTGCCACCAGCAGAGACCCAATTTCACAGGGGGTCCGTGGGGAGCAGTTCTTC. Amino acids: CATSRDPISQGVRGEQFF.

The J gene is TRBJ2-6, the V gene TRBV4-2; TRBD1 agrees at 10 bases. The CDR3 has 17 residues. The V gene's germline CDR1 is LGHNA and CDR2 YNFKEQ. V trimming: 1 base; J trimming: 4 bases; junction bases outside the gene matches: 4. In nucleotides, the CDR3 is TGTGCCAGCAGCCAAGGCGGACAGGGGGACGGGGCCAACGTCCTGACTTTC. Protein sequence: CASSQGGQGDGANVLTF.

This chain links TRBV4-3 with TRBJ2-1, with 7 positions matching TRBD2. CDR1 and CDR2 (germline): LGHNA, YSLEER. With V trimmed by 1 base and J by 6 bases, 9 bases remained unmatched. The CDR3 length is 16 residues. The CDR3 is CASSQGGGRGANEQFF. The DNA of the CDR3 is TGCGCCAGCAGCCAAGGGGGCGGGAGAGGGGCCAATGAGCAGTTCTTC.

The CDR3 reads CASSIRAGNTIYF. CDR3 coding DNA: TGTGCCAGTAGTATCAGGGCTGGAAACACCATATATTTT. The V and J genes are TRBV19 and TRBJ1-3; possible D gene TRBD1, 5 bases. Germline CDR1 LNHDA, CDR2 SQIVND (reference sequence). With 3 bases removed from V and 2 bases from J, the gap between germline ends came to 5 bases. The CDR3 is made up of 13 amino acids. Complete variable domain (other parts from reference TRBV19 and TRBJ1-3): DGGITQSPKYLFRKEGQNVTLSCEQNLNHDAMYWYRQDPGQGLRLIYYSQIVNDFQKGDIAEGYSVSREKKESFPLTVTSAQKNPTAFYLCASSIRAGNTIYFGEGSWLTVV.

This rearrangement joins TRBV11-2 to TRBJ2-7; perhaps TRBD1 as D (6 bases). CDR3 length: 13 amino acids. V gave up 1 base and J gave up 8 bases, with 12 bases separating them. The germline V gene has CDR1 SGHAT and CDR2 FQNNGV. The CDR3, as DNA: TGTGCCAGCAGCTTAGGTCCCAGGGGAAAGCAGTACTTC. This translates into CASSLGPRGKQYF.

This chain uses TRBV4-1 with TRBJ1-2; possible D gene TRBD1, 5 bases. The CDR3 covers 17 residues. V lost 4 bases, J lost 2 bases, and 20 bases lay in between. CDR1 is MGHRA, CDR2 YSYEKL, per germline. The CDR3 DNA follows: TGCGCCAGCAGCCGGAACTCCAGGGCCGCTGGGAACTATGGCTACACCTTC. Protein: CASSRNSRAAGNYGYTF.

In its sample, this clone was seen once. The rearrangement links TRBV30 to TRBJ2-7, with 11 bases identical to TRBD2. This CDR3 spans 17 amino acids. Germline CDR1 is GTSNPN and CDR2 is SVGIG (reference sequence). V dropped 8 bases and J dropped 0; count of bases not matched to a gene: 15. In nucleotides, the CDR3 is TGTGCCGGTCGCGACCTCCTAGCGGGAGGCCTCTCCTACGAGCAGTACTTC. Amino acid sequence: CAGRDLLAGGLSYEQYF.

The genes are TRBV19 and TRBJ2-7; 11 bases are a match to TRBD1. CDR3 length equals 14 residues. Trimming cost V 6 bases and J 2 bases; bases outside gene matches: 3. Per the germline V gene, CDR1 is LNHDA and CDR2 is SQIVND (reference sequence). The DNA of the CDR3 is TGTGCCAGTAGACGGGACAGGGGGACCTACGAGCAGTACTTC. This encodes CASRRDRGTYEQYF.

This clone has only one observation. This sequence joins TRBV2 and TRBJ2-7, with D maybe TRBD2 (5 bases). V was clipped by 6 bases and J by 13 bases, with 16 bases between them. The CDR3 has 11 amino acids. In germline, CDR1 is SNHLY, CDR2 FYNNEI. CDR3 loop: CASRDRGLQYF. CDR3 DNA sequence: TGTGCCAGCAGGGACCGCGGACTCCAATACTTC.

This rearrangement joins TRBV25-1 to TRBJ2-7; 11 bases line up with TRBD2. Trimming took 5 bases from V and 3 from J; bases not matched to a gene: 6. Germline V gene data show CDR1 as MGHDK and CDR2 as SYGVNS. The CDR3 consists of 15 residues. CDR3 protein: CASSQQLAGDYEQYF. CDR3 sequence (DNA): TGTGCCAGCAGTCAACAACTAGCGGGAGACTACGAGCAGTACTTC.

The chain links TRBV29-1 to TRBJ2-5; a possible D gene is TRBD2 (6 bases). The CDR3 loop spans 13 amino acids. Trimming cost V 3 bases and J 5 bases, with 13 bases left between them. Per the germline V gene, CDR1 is SQVTM and CDR2 is ANQGSEA. This chain's CDR3 is CSVEIGGKETQYF. CDR3 DNA sequence: TGCAGCGTTGAGATCGGGGGTAAGGAGACCCAGTACTTC.

This clone was counted a single time. V and J are TRBV27 and TRBJ2-7; 8 bases agree with TRBD2. The CDR3 is 15 amino acids. Germline V gene lookup returns CDR1 MNHEY and CDR2 SMNVEV (reference sequence). V was clipped by 6 bases and J by 3 bases; unmatched bases: 10. The CDR3 DNA follows: TGTGCCAGCAGCGACTCCGGGACTAGAGACTACGAGCAGTACTTC. Translating gives CASSDSGTRDYEQYF.

This chain uses TRBV5-6 with TRBJ2-1; 10 nucleotides match TRBD2. This CDR3 has 17 residues. Germline CDR1 is SGHDT and CDR2 is YYEEEE. V was pared by 6 bases and J by 2 bases, with 11 bases of the junction left unmatched. The CDR3 loop is CASTRGAGGPTYNEQFF. Here the CDR3 DNA reads TGTGCCAGCACCCGGGGAGCGGGAGGGCCCACCTACAATGAGCAGTTCTTC.

The chain is built from TRBV7-2 and TRBJ2-2, with TRBD2 matching 7 bases. Trimming at V came to 2 bases and at J to 6 bases, leaving 6 bases not matched to a gene. Germline V gene lookup returns CDR1 SGHTA and CDR2 FQGNSA. CDR3 size: 15 residues. CDR3 residues: CASSLRAGRAGELFF. The CDR3 region has the DNA TGTGCCAGCAGCTTACGAGCAGGGAGGGCCGGGGAGCTGTTTTTT.

The rearrangement joins TRBV13 to TRBJ2-2; D is ambiguous. The germline gives CDR1 PRHDT, CDR2 FYEKMQ (reference sequence). Trimming stripped 5 bases from V and 3 bases from J, with 4 bases between. The CDR3 extends over 12 amino acids. The CDR3 DNA follows: TGTGCCAGCAGCCTCTACACCGGGGAGCTGTTTTTT. Translating it yields CASSLYTGELFF.

This chain connects TRBV15 to TRBJ2-7; 10 bases match TRBD2. CDR3 length: 19 residues. From germline, CDR1 is LNHNV and CDR2 YYDKDF (reference sequence). V lost 0 bases, J lost 0 bases, and 11 bases stayed unmatched. This chain's CDR3 is CATSRDQRLAGVGSYEQYF. The CDR3 nucleotides are TGTGCCACCAGCAGAGATCAGAGGCTAGCGGGAGTCGGCTCCTACGAGCAGTACTTC.

The chain couples TRBV27 to TRBJ2-1; D uncertain. Germline CDR1 reads MNHEY; CDR2 reads SMNVEV (reference sequence). The CDR3 has 13 amino acids. V was trimmed by 0 bases and J by 5 bases, leaving 5 bases between them. The CDR3 nucleotides are TGTGCCAGCAGTTTATCACAAGACAATGAGCAGTTCTTC. Protein sequence: CASSLSQDNEQFF.

The V call is TRBV2, the J call TRBJ2-1; possibly TRBD2 for D (6 bases). Trimming pared 6 bases from V and 5 bases from J, leaving 20 bases between. This CDR3 has 16 amino acids. Germline-derived CDR1 and CDR2 are SNHLY and FYNNEI. CDR3 loop: CASSPTGTSGNNEQFF. DNA for the CDR3: TGTGCCAGCAGCCCCACCGGGACTTCCGGAAACAATGAGCAGTTCTTC.

The chain has TRBV29-1 and TRBJ2-3; 10 bases agree with TRBD2. CDR1 and CDR2 from the germline V gene are SQVTM and ANQGSEA. This CDR3 is built from 14 residues. The V gene end was trimmed by 6 bases and the J gene end by 4 bases; junction bases not matched to a gene: 7. The CDR3 sequence: CSVLSGRLADTQYF. The CDR3 DNA follows: TGCAGCGTCCTTAGCGGGAGGTTGGCAGATACGCAGTATTTT.

J is TRBJ1-1 and V is TRBV6-1; a possible D gene is TRBD1 (6 bases). The V end lost 1 base, the J end lost 0 bases, and 15 bases lay between the germline ends. The CDR3 sequence is 17 residues long. Germline V gives CDR1 MNHNS, CDR2 SASEGT. The DNA of the CDR3 is TGTGCCAGCAGTGAAGTGGCAGGGAGGGGGATGAACACTGAAGCTTTCTTT. Its protein is CASSEVAGRGMNTEAFF.

The V call is TRBV6-5, the J call TRBJ1-4; tentatively, D is TRBD1 (6 bases). Trimming shortened V by 6 bases and J by 7 bases, and 15 bases separated the two germline ends. CDR3 length: 14 residues. Germline lookup yields CDR1 MNHEY and CDR2 SVGAGI. This CDR3 reads CASSPNREGEKLFF. The CDR3 coding sequence is TGTGCCAGCAGCCCTAACAGGGAGGGTGAAAAACTGTTTTTT.